The present entry profiles one TCR beta chain with its context. The antigen is undetermined. The table came from immunoSEQ multiplex PCR; TCRdb's copy has only in-frame clones and leaves some out. The data contain some 170,000 clones, approximately 86% of them singletons. These data come from a study of cytomegalovirus exposure and HLA in healthy donors. Overall study findings and caveats: Rarity held for most TCR sequences, but there were some public TCRs that occurred in many donors.

With V trimmed by 6 bases and J by 6 bases, 9 bases remained unmatched. This CDR3 spans 14 amino acids. Per germline, CDR1 SGHNT and CDR2 YYREEE (reference sequence). The chain couples TRBV5-4 to TRBJ1-2; 9 nucleotides agree with TRBD1. The clonotype comes from a man under 40 in good health and CMV-seropositive. The sequenced material came from PBMCs. CDR3 DNA sequence: TGTGCCAGCATGTTCCGGGACAGGGATGATGGCTACACCTTC. This translates into CASMFRDRDDGYTF.